Listed here are 21 T cell receptor beta chains from one sample, sequenced in a study of naive and memory T cell subsets. An equimolar mix of two oligonucleotides served as the beta constant-region primer for TRBC1 and TRBC2. Ligated cDNA was amplified by four rounds of PCR with nested alpha and beta constant-region primers and SP2. In TCRdb, the UMI-ligation and nested PCR reads were re-called with MiXCR into one record per CDR3 protein. The data contain some 82,000 distinct CDR3 sequences, roughly 9.3% of them seen just once; the ten biggest clones take up around 1.3%. The sequencing input was naive CD8+ T cells from blood. The receptors here all came from a human donor in good health.

In its sample, this clonotype was seen a few times. The V call is TRBV4-3, the J call TRBJ2-5; D tentatively fits TRBD1 or TRBD2 (5 bases each). Germline CDR1 LGHNA, CDR2 YSLEER. CDR3 size: 12 residues. Deletions cut 8 bases from V and 5 bases from J, with 12 bases between. This CDR3 is CASSDGTETQYF. In nucleotides, the CDR3 is TGCGCCAGCTCCGACGGGACGGAGACCCAGTACTTC.

This clonotype was observed a handful of times. The genes are TRBV7-9 and TRBJ2-5, with unresolved D. Germline loops: CDR1 SEHNR, CDR2 FQNEAQ (reference sequence). Trimming removed 0 bases from V and 2 bases from J, with 4 bases in between. The CDR3 has 13 amino acids. In DNA form, the CDR3 reads TGTGCCAGCAGCTTAGCCAGACAAGAGACCCAGTACTTC. The encoded protein is CASSLARQETQYF.

This chain connects TRBV7-9 to TRBJ2-7; D may be TRBD2 (6 bases). CDR3 length: 11 amino acids. Germline lookup yields CDR1 SEHNR and CDR2 FQNEAQ (reference sequence). V was cut by 4 bases and J by 13 bases, with 14 bases left in between. CDR3 protein: CASSYSDYVYF. CDR3 nucleotide sequence: TGTGCCAGCAGCTACTCGGACTACGTCTACTTC.

V usage is TRBV10-2 and J usage is TRBJ2-5, with TRBD1 matching over 8 bases. Germline V gives CDR1 WSHSY, CDR2 SAAADI. Trimming removed 3 bases from V and 5 bases from J; junction bases left unmatched: 8. The CDR3 covers 15 residues. CDR3 DNA sequence: TGCGCCAGCAGTGAACTGGACAGGGAATTGGAGACCCAGTACTTC. Residues: CASSELDRELETQYF.

This clonotype was seen many times. The chain links TRBV20-1 to TRBJ2-1; 7 nucleotides match TRBD2. Trimming at V came to 0 bases and at J to 6 bases, leaving 8 bases not matched to a gene. CDR1 and CDR2 (germline): DFQATT, SNEGSKA (reference sequence). There are 15 residues in the CDR3. The CDR3 DNA is TGCAGTGCTAGAGATTTTAGCGGGCGTATCAATGAGCAGTTCTTC. Encoded protein: CSARDFSGRINEQFF.

This clonotype appeared a few times. The chain uses TRBV7-9 and TRBJ2-2; D ambiguous. With 1 base removed from V and 7 bases from J, the gap between germline ends came to 10 bases. The V gene's germline CDR1 is SEHNR and CDR2 FQNEAQ (reference sequence). The CDR3 consists of 14 residues. The DNA of the CDR3 is TGTGCCAGCAGCTTAGACGGAATCGGCGGGGAGCTGTTTTTT. It translates to CASSLDGIGGELFF.

This clonotype was detected only a few times. The CDR3: CASSFLGGSYEQYF. In DNA form, the CDR3 reads TGTGCCAGCAGTTTTCTAGGCGGGTCCTACGAGCAGTACTTC. V is TRBV28 and J is TRBJ2-7; a weak D match, TRBD2 (5 bases). V shed 3 bases and J shed 1 base, with 10 bases lying between them. Germline V gene lookup returns CDR1 MDHEN and CDR2 SYDVKM. The CDR3 is 14 amino acids.

This clonotype was found many times. The CDR3: CASSPRDLYNEQFF. DNA of the CDR3: TGTGCCAGCAGCCCCCGGGACTTATACAATGAGCAGTTCTTC. This chain joins TRBV7-8 and TRBJ2-1; D might be TRBD2 (6 bases). CDR3 length: 14 amino acids. Per germline, CDR1 SGHVS and CDR2 FQNEAQ. Between the trimmed V and J ends, which lost 5 bases and 4 bases, there was a span of 12 bases.

This clonotype occurred many times. The CDR3 DNA reads as TGCAGTGCTCCGACTGAGGTCACAGATACGCAGTATTTT. This codes for CSAPTEVTDTQYF. The V and J genes are TRBV20-1 and TRBJ2-3; D call uncertain. V lost 5 bases, J lost 2 bases, and 11 bases lay in between. Per the germline V gene, CDR1 is DFQATT and CDR2 is SNEGSKA (reference sequence). The CDR3 runs to 13 residues.

This clonotype was detected many times. The V gene is TRBV12-3 or TRBV12-4, the J gene TRBJ2-7; D perhaps matches TRBD2 (5 bases). Trimming pared 6 bases from V and 3 bases from J, leaving 15 bases between. The length of the CDR3 is 14 residues. The chain's CDR3 is CASRLGPGIYEQYF. In DNA form, the CDR3 reads TGTGCCAGCAGGCTAGGTCCGGGGATCTACGAGCAGTACTTC.

The V call is TRBV2, the J call TRBJ1-2, with TRBD1 matching 9 bases. V gave up 4 bases and J gave up 4 bases; unmatched junction bases: 4. The CDR3 has 14 residues. Germline V lookup: CDR1 SNHLY, CDR2 FYNNEI. The CDR3 protein is CASSVGTGPYGYTF. The CDR3 DNA sequence: TGTGCCAGCAGTGTTGGGACAGGGCCCTATGGCTACACCTTC.

The chain combines TRBV6-6 with TRBJ2-3; tentatively, D is TRBD1 (6 bases). Trimming pared 4 bases from V and 2 bases from J, leaving 13 bases between. The CDR3 loop spans 15 amino acids. Germline V lookup: CDR1 MNHNY, CDR2 SVGAGI (reference sequence). In DNA form, the CDR3 reads TGTGCCAGCAGTTCTCTTGGACAGTTCACAGATACGCAGTATTTT. It specifies CASSSLGQFTDTQYF.

Concerning this clonotype: A much bigger clone sits one base away, suggesting this may be a read error. The CDR3 protein is CASSLLCTRQVEQYF. In DNA, the CDR3 is TGTGCCAGCAGCTTGCTTTGCACACGACAAGTGGAGCAGTACTTC. The J gene is TRBJ2-7, the V gene TRBV5-5, with D unclear. Germline CDR1 reads SGHKS; CDR2 reads YYEKEE (reference sequence). V shed 1 base and J shed 7 bases, with 18 bases lying between them. This CDR3 is 15 amino acids long.

This clonotype has more than one count but fewer than ten. The chain is built from TRBV3-1 and TRBJ1-5; D is ambiguous. This CDR3 has 15 amino acids. The ends were cut back, 0 bases at V and 4 bases at J, with 10 bases in the middle. Germline CDR1 is LGHDT and CDR2 is YNNKEL (reference sequence). The CDR3 DNA sequence: TGTGCCAGCAGCCAAGAGTTACAGCCAAATCAGCCCCAGCATTTT. Protein product: CASSQELQPNQPQHF.

The table lists this clonotype with many counts. V is TRBV24-1 and J is TRBJ2-3, with D unclear. Germline CDR1 KGHDR, CDR2 SFDVKD. Trimming cost V 5 bases and J 2 bases, with 13 bases left between them. The CDR3 runs to 15 residues. The CDR3 DNA sequence: TGTGCCACCAGTGCTGAGCGAGGATACACAGATACGCAGTATTTT. It codes for CATSAERGYTDTQYF.

The chain has TRBV13 and TRBJ2-1; 7 bases agree with TRBD1. V was pared by 5 bases and J by 8 bases, with 12 bases of the junction left unmatched. CDR3 length: 15 residues. Germline-derived CDR1 and CDR2 are PRHDT and FYEKMQ (reference sequence). The CDR3 protein is CASSPWTGQRDEQFF. The CDR3 DNA sequence: TGTGCCAGCAGCCCTTGGACAGGCCAGAGAGATGAGCAGTTCTTC.

There are a few counts of this clonotype. The chain is built from TRBV19 and TRBJ2-4, with TRBD2 matching over 8 bases. The CDR3 is made up of 13 amino acids. Per germline, CDR1 LNHDA and CDR2 SQIVND (reference sequence). Losses at the gene ends were 8 bases for V and 8 bases for J; bases not matched to a gene: 8. This CDR3 is CASGWRGVYIQYF. DNA of the CDR3: TGTGCCAGTGGCTGGCGGGGGGTATACATTCAGTACTTC.

V and J are TRBV20-1 and TRBJ2-7; the D gene is possibly TRBD2 (5 bases). The CDR3 is 15 amino acids. Trimming left V 0 bases short and J 1 base short, with 13 bases between. Germline V gene sequence: CDR1 DFQATT, CDR2 SNEGSKA (reference sequence). In DNA form, the CDR3 reads TGCAGTGCTAGAGACTTCGAGAGCGGTTCCTACGAGCAGTACTTC. Amino acids: CSARDFESGSYEQYF.

This clonotype was seen a handful of times. The chain links TRBV9 to TRBJ2-1, with D uncertain. V dropped 3 bases and J dropped 5 bases, with 9 bases sitting between them. The CDR3 runs to 13 residues. The germline V gene has CDR1 SGDLS and CDR2 YYNGEE. The CDR3 is CASSAAVHNEQFF. CDR3 nucleotides: TGTGCCAGCAGCGCGGCGGTCCACAATGAGCAGTTCTTC.

Details on this clonotype: The conserved phenylalanine or tryptophan is not found at the CDR3 terminus, so this likely reflects a read error. The V gene is TRBV18, the J gene TRBJ2-5, with 8 bases that match TRBD2. This CDR3 region has 19 residues. The V gene's germline CDR1 is KGHSH and CDR2 LQKENI. V trimming: 4 bases; J trimming: 1 base; junction bases outside the gene matches: 17. In nucleotides, the CDR3 is TGTGCCAGCTCACGTCGGGGTAGCGGGATACTCGGGGTCCAAGAGACCCAGTACTCC. Translation gives CASSRRGSGILGVQETQYS.

The chain combines TRBV6-6 with TRBJ1-2; D may be TRBD1 (5 bases). CDR3 size: 14 residues. Germline V lookup: CDR1 MNHNY, CDR2 SVGAGI (reference sequence). Trimming left V 8 bases short and J 3 bases short, with 16 bases between. The CDR3 loop reads CASLPDILHYGYTF. The CDR3 nucleotides read TGTGCCAGCCTGCCGGACATCCTTCACTATGGCTACACCTTC.